The clone carrying this T cell receptor beta chain was recorded many times. The V end lost 4 bases, the J end lost 0 bases, and 7 bases lay between the germline ends. This CDR3 is 13 amino acids long. In germline, CDR1 is SNHLY, CDR2 FYNNEI. Time point here: newly diagnosed GD, antithyroid drugs for less than 3 months. The TCR library was made from RNA extracted from PBMCs. These data come from a study of regulatory T cells in long-lasting Graves disease. About the study: Graves' patients (newly diagnosed) had been on antithyroid drugs under 3 months.

iRepertoire HTBI primers and Arm-PCR of CDR3 regions built TCR beta libraries. TCRdb redid the calling of the multiplex PCR reads with MiXCR, one entry per CDR3 protein. The sample lists about 440,000 distinct CDR3 sequences, over 15% seen once, with about 25% in the top ten. The same data also contributed to another study, on T cells in Graves' hyperthyroidism and ophthalmopathy. As that study records: The study excluded patients with uncontrolled infection, other autoimmune disease, pregnancy or lactation.

The TCR comes from a young woman with Graves disease. The rearrangement links TRBV2 to TRBJ2-7; D not resolved. The material was peripheral blood mononuclear cells (PBMCs), obtained at new diagnosis, from a patient treated with antithyroid drugs. In DNA, the CDR3 is TGTGCCAGCAGTGGGACCCACTCCTACGAGCAGTACTTC. This sequence encodes CASSGTHSYEQYF.